Detailed here is one TCR beta chain. The antigen is undetermined. The germline V gene has CDR1 MGHDK and CDR2 SYGVNS. Trimming pared 7 bases from V and 4 bases from J, leaving 10 bases between. The CDR3 contains 12 residues. The data originate from a study of neoadjuvant nivolumab and ipilimumab in lung cancer. General observations from the study: Pretherapy blood TCR richness correlated positively with resected tumor richness. TCR richness and clonality were higher in tumors than adjacent uninvolved lung.

Measured with immunoSEQ multiplex PCR; TCRdb has only the in-frame clones, and not every one. The repertoire consists of roughly 28,000 clones, with about 83% occurring once and the leading ten covering 4% to 6%. This chain connects TRBV25-1 to TRBJ2-5; D is undetermined. The sample consisted of tumor tissue, taken after neoadjuvant nivolumab, alone or with ipilimumab, at or shortly before surgery. This receptor was obtained from an adult with non-small cell lung cancer. This CDR3 is CASTRGGETQYF. In DNA form, the CDR3 reads TGTGCCAGCACACGAGGTGGAGAGACCCAGTACTTC.